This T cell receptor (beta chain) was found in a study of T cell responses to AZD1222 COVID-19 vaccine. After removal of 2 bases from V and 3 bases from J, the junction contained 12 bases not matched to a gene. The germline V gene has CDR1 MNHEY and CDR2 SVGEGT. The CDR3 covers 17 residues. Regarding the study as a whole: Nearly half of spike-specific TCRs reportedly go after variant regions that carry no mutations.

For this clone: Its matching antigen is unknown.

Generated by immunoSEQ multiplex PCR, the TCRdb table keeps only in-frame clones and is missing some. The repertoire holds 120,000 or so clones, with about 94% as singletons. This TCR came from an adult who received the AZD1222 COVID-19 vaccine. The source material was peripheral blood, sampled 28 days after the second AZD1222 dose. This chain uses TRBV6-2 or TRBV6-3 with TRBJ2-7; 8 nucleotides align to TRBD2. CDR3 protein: CASSYALGGGPYYEQYF. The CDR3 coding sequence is TGTGCCAGCAGTTACGCCCTCGGCGGGGGGCCCTACTACGAGCAGTACTTC.